Following are 25 T cell receptor beta chains from one sample sequenced in a study of blood T cell repertoires in COVID-19. The assay was immunoSEQ multiplex PCR, and TCRdb's table has in-frame clones only and misses some. The data hold roughly 100,000 clones, with around 84% observed a single time. Sequenced sample: peripheral blood. These TCRs come from a man aged 60-69 years with acute or convalescent COVID-19.

This clone was seen more than once but under ten times. The chain is built from TRBV7-6 and TRBJ2-5, with unresolved D. CDR3 length equals 15 residues. Germline V gene sequence: CDR1 SGHVS, CDR2 FNYEAQ. The germline V and J ends were trimmed by 3 bases and 0 bases, with 11 bases remaining between them. The CDR3 nucleotides are TGTGCCAGCAGCTTGCTAGGAACAAACCAAGAGACCCAGTACTTC. It specifies CASSLLGTNQETQYF.

The V and J genes are TRBV3-1 (or the pseudogene TRBV3-2) and TRBJ2-1, with D unclear. This CDR3 is 14 amino acids long. Trimming took 0 bases from V and 6 from J, leaving 9 bases between them. CDR1 is LGHDT, CDR2 YNNKEL, per germline (reference sequence). The CDR3 protein is CASSQDWAINEQFF. The CDR3 nucleotides are TGTGCCAGCAGCCAAGATTGGGCAATCAATGAGCAGTTCTTC.

The chain uses TRBV30 and TRBJ1-2; 8 bases fit TRBD1. This CDR3 contains 14 residues. Trimming at V came to 7 bases and at J to 4 bases, leaving 11 bases not matched to a gene. Germline CDR1 and CDR2: GTSNPN and SVGIG (reference sequence). The CDR3 nucleotides are TGTGCCTCAACTTTGACAGGGGCCGGCTATGGCTACACCTTC. Translation gives CASTLTGAGYGYTF.

This sequence joins TRBV2 and TRBJ2-1, with 7 bases fitting TRBD1. The junction had 5 bases not matched to a gene; V was cut back by 6 bases and J by 0 bases. The CDR3 loop spans 15 amino acids. From germline, CDR1 is SNHLY and CDR2 FYNNEI. CDR3 in amino acids: CASRLTGSSYNEQFF. The CDR3 nucleotides are TGTGCCAGCAGACTGACAGGGAGCTCCTACAATGAGCAGTTCTTC.

The chain carries TRBV7-6 and TRBJ2-1; D might be TRBD2 (6 bases). Germline-derived CDR1 and CDR2 are SGHVS and FNYEAQ. CDR3 length: 14 amino acids. V gave up 2 bases and J gave up 9 bases, with 14 bases separating them. The CDR3 protein is CASSLTGSVSEQFF. In DNA form, the CDR3 reads TGTGCCAGCAGCTTAACCGGGAGTGTAAGTGAGCAGTTCTTC.

The V gene is TRBV19, the J gene TRBJ1-5, with 8 bases that match TRBD1. Germline trimming cut 5 bases from V and 1 base from J; bases unmatched to any gene: 4. Germline V gene sequence: CDR1 LNHDA, CDR2 SQIVND (reference sequence). CDR3 length equals 15 residues. This chain's CDR3 is CASSATGGSNQPQHF. CDR3 bases: TGTGCCAGTAGTGCCACAGGGGGGAGCAATCAGCCCCAGCATTTT.

The chain links TRBV5-4 to TRBJ2-7; 11 bases agree with TRBD2. The trim removed 4 bases at V and 6 bases at J, leaving 12 bases unmatched. CDR1 is SGHNT, CDR2 YYREEE, per germline (reference sequence). CDR3 length equals 16 residues. CDR3 in DNA: TGTGCCAGCAGCCCCGCCCTAGCGGGAGGCCAAGCCGAGCAGTACTTC. The encoded protein is CASSPALAGGQAEQYF.

The CDR3 protein is CSAGRGGEQFF. CDR3 nucleotide sequence: TGCAGTGCTGGGAGGGGCGGTGAGCAGTTCTTC. V gene TRBV20-1 combines with J gene TRBJ2-1; 7 nucleotides align to TRBD2. With V trimmed by 5 bases and J by 9 bases, 4 bases remained unmatched. This CDR3 is 11 amino acids long. Germline V lookup: CDR1 DFQATT, CDR2 SNEGSKA (reference sequence).

The chain links TRBV18 to TRBJ2-7, with 7 positions matching TRBD1. The V and J ends lost 3 bases and 4 bases, in that order; junction bases with no gene match: 9. Germline CDR1 reads KGHSH; CDR2 reads LQKENI. The CDR3 is made up of 15 amino acids. The chain's CDR3 is CASSPRGQKPYEQYF. The CDR3 nucleotides are TGTGCCAGCTCACCCCGGGGACAGAAACCTTACGAGCAGTACTTC.

This clone was observed a single time. V and J are TRBV30 and TRBJ1-5; 8 bases map to TRBD1. V lost 5 bases and J lost 3; bases outside the gene matches: 3. The V gene's germline CDR1 is GTSNPN and CDR2 SVGIG (reference sequence). This CDR3 has 13 residues. The CDR3 spells CAWGGQVNQPQHF. In DNA, the CDR3 is TGTGCCTGGGGGGGACAGGTCAATCAGCCCCAGCATTTT.

In DNA, the CDR3 is TGTGCCACCAGTGATAGGAGCTCTGGAAACACCATATATTTT. Translated, it gives CATSDRSSGNTIYF. This chain uses TRBV24-1 with TRBJ1-3; D not resolved. Per the germline V gene, CDR1 is KGHDR and CDR2 is SFDVKD. The ends were cut back, 3 bases at V and 0 bases at J, with 5 bases in the middle. The CDR3 is 14 residues long.

The count of this clone is one. The chain recombines TRBV11-3 with TRBJ2-3, with 8 bases lining up with TRBD2. The ends lost 5 bases at V and 1 base at J; junction bases unmatched: 8. This CDR3 comprises 16 residues. CDR1 and CDR2 from the germline V gene are SGHNT and YENEEA. CDR3 region: CASSPSPGGGTDTQYF. CDR3 DNA sequence: TGTGCCAGCAGCCCCTCCCCGGGAGGGGGCACAGATACGCAGTATTTT.

This chain links TRBV5-1 with TRBJ1-1, with D perhaps TRBD1 (5 bases). The CDR3 length is 16 residues. Trimming took off 3 bases at V and 8 bases at J, with 23 bases between the two ends. Germline V gene data show CDR1 as SGHRS and CDR2 as YFSETQ. CDR3 sequence reads: CASSSTTPGGGSEAFF. The DNA of the CDR3 is TGCGCCAGCAGCTCGACAACCCCTGGGGGAGGCTCGGAAGCTTTCTTT.

V gene TRBV2 combines with J gene TRBJ2-3; 10 nucleotides match TRBD1. The V gene's germline CDR1 is SNHLY and CDR2 FYNNEI. V shed 8 bases and J 2 bases; nucleotides not matched to a gene: 10. The CDR3 is 16 residues long. CDR3 residues: CASRTGGSANTDTQYF. For the CDR3, the DNA is TGTGCCAGCCGGACAGGGGGATCGGCGAACACAGATACGCAGTATTTT.

This rearrangement joins TRBV28 to TRBJ2-7; weak D call: TRBD2 (5 bases). The CDR3 loop spans 12 amino acids. Trimming took off 6 bases at V and 4 bases at J, with 10 bases between the two ends. Germline V CDR1 and CDR2: MDHEN, SYDVKM. CDR3 sequence (DNA): TGTGCCAGCAGAGCGGCCCGATACGAGCAGTACTTC. This gives the protein CASRAARYEQYF.

The chain is built from TRBV27 and TRBJ2-3, with D unclear. Germline assignment: CDR1 MNHEY and CDR2 SMNVEV (reference sequence). V was trimmed by 0 bases and J by 6 bases, leaving 16 bases between them. This CDR3 is 16 amino acids long. The CDR3 DNA is TGTGCCAGCAGTTTATCGTCACTCCATGATCGGGATACGCAGTATTTT. Its translation: CASSLSSLHDRDTQYF.

The V gene is TRBV12-3 or TRBV12-4, the J gene TRBJ1-4; D might be TRBD1 (6 bases). This CDR3 is 13 amino acids long. V lost 6 bases, J lost 6 bases, and 11 bases lay in between. The CDR3, as DNA: TGTGCCAGCAGGACAGGCTACGATGAAAAACTGTTTTTT. This translates into CASRTGYDEKLFF.

The DNA for the CDR3 is TGTGCCAGCAGTCTCTTGCAGGACAGGGGGCTCTTAGAATACGAGCAGTACTTC. As protein: CASSLLQDRGLLEYEQYF. The genes are TRBV28 and TRBJ2-7, with 11 nucleotides matching TRBD1. CDR1 MDHEN and CDR2 SYDVKM come from the germline V gene. The CDR3 is made up of 18 amino acids. V gave up 5 bases and J gave up 4 bases; unmatched junction bases: 16.

The chain carries TRBV6-6 and TRBJ2-5, with 12 bases aligning to TRBD2. Germline assignment: CDR1 MNHNY and CDR2 SVGAGI (reference sequence). V shed 5 bases and J 5 bases; nucleotides not matched to a gene: 9. This CDR3 has 16 amino acids. CDR3 region: CASSPPGLAGGETQYF. CDR3 DNA sequence: TGTGCCAGCAGTCCTCCGGGACTAGCGGGTGGGGAGACCCAGTACTTC.

V gene TRBV20-1 combines with J gene TRBJ2-1; a possible D gene is TRBD2 (7 bases). The CDR3 runs 13 residues. V dropped 3 bases and J dropped 5 bases, with 11 bases sitting between them. Looked up from germline, CDR1 is DFQATT and CDR2 is SNEGSKA (reference sequence). The CDR3 region is CSASDGGHNEQFF. CDR3 coding DNA: TGCAGTGCTAGTGACGGGGGGCACAATGAGCAGTTCTTC.

This chain joins TRBV18 and TRBJ2-1; TRBD2 matches 9 bases. The CDR3 contains 18 residues. V trimming: 1 base; J trimming: 4 bases; junction bases outside the gene matches: 11. The germline V gene has CDR1 KGHSH and CDR2 LQKENI. CDR3: CASSPQIIGTSRYNEQFF. CDR3 DNA: TGTGCCAGCTCACCACAGATCATCGGGACTAGCAGATACAATGAGCAGTTCTTC.

The DNA of the CDR3 is TGTGCCGTGGGCACTGTGTTGGGAGATACGCAGTATTTT. Protein sequence: CAVGTVLGDTQYF. This chain joins TRBV28 and TRBJ2-3, with D unresolved. Germline V gene sequence: CDR1 MDHEN, CDR2 SYDVKM. The CDR3 extends over 13 amino acids. The V end was cut by 11 bases, the J end by 5 bases, with 17 bases between.

The rearrangement joins TRBV5-1 to TRBJ1-2, with 9 bases fitting TRBD1. Germline CDR1 is SGHRS and CDR2 is YFSETQ. V lost 4 bases, J lost 4 bases, and 5 bases stayed unmatched. This CDR3 is 14 amino acids long. CDR3 nucleotides: TGCGCCAGCAGCCCCTCGACAGGGGGCTATGGCTACACCTTC. This sequence encodes CASSPSTGGYGYTF.

This clone appeared a few times. The chain has TRBV6-2 or TRBV6-3 and TRBJ2-7; D possibly corresponds to TRBD2 (6 bases). CDR1 and CDR2 from the germline V gene are MNHEY and SVGEGT. The CDR3 runs to 16 residues. Between the trimmed V and J ends, which lost 2 bases and 2 bases, there was a span of 16 bases. CDR3 in amino acids: CASSYPAGWTPYEQYV. The CDR3 region has the DNA TGTGCCAGCAGTTACCCAGCGGGTTGGACTCCCTACGAGCAGTACGTC.

This chain connects TRBV25-1 to TRBJ2-1, with 7 bases identical to TRBD2. With V trimmed by 2 bases and J by 4 bases, 5 bases remained unmatched. This CDR3 has 15 residues. Germline CDR1 MGHDK, CDR2 SYGVNS. The CDR3 here is CASSELSGMYNEQFF. In nucleotides, the CDR3 is TGTGCCAGCAGTGAACTAAGCGGGATGTACAATGAGCAGTTCTTC.